One sample yielded the 8 T cell receptor beta chains listed below, sequenced in a study of beta chain features in type 1 diabetes. Since all of the isolated RNA was reverse transcribed, expressed TCRB transcripts were what got sequenced. This table comes from immunoSEQ multiplex PCR, and its TCRdb copy is limited to in-frame clones, with some not included. The sample includes hundreds of thousands of clones, roughly 10% seen only once; the top ten take approximately 0.05%. The sequenced sample consisted of naive CD4+ T cells from blood. Source of these receptors: a woman in her late teens or twenties in good health.

The chain joins TRBV7-9 to TRBJ2-5; 8 bases line up with TRBD1. Trimming removed 1 base from V and 4 bases from J; junction bases left unmatched: 2. Germline lookup yields CDR1 SEHNR and CDR2 FQNEAQ (reference sequence). The CDR3 loop spans 14 amino acids. CDR3 sequence reads: CASSLGTGRETQYF. Written as DNA, the CDR3 is TGTGCCAGCAGCTTAGGGACAGGGAGAGAGACCCAGTACTTC. Supplemented by reference TRBV7-9 and TRBJ2-5, the full variable domain reads DTGVSQNPRHKITKRGQNVTFRCDPISEHNRLYWYRQTLGQGPEFLTYFQNEAQLEKSRLLSDRFSAERPKGSFSTLEIQRTEQGDSAMYLCASSLGTGRETQYFGPGTRLLVL.

This clone appeared a single time. The chain employs TRBV12-2 and TRBJ1-4. TRBV12-2 is assigned pseudogene status. The length of the CDR3 is 19 residues. The CDR3 sequence is CASRLTLQLGTAVNEKLFF. As DNA, the CDR3 is TGTGCAAGTCGCTTAACGCTACAACTAGGGACGGCTGTTAATGAAAAACTGTTTTTT.

The CDR3 region has the DNA TGTGCCAGCAGCTCGGCGCGGACATTTTCTGAGACCCAGTACTTC. Encoded protein: CASSSARTFSETQYF. The V call is TRBV7-6, the J call TRBJ2-5; D possibly corresponds to TRBD1 (5 bases). The V and J ends lost 4 bases and 5 bases respectively, with 17 bases between them. Germline CDR1 SGHVS, CDR2 FNYEAQ. CDR3 length: 15 amino acids.

The rearrangement uses TRBV30 and TRBJ1-3, with D perhaps matching TRBD1 (5 bases). This CDR3 is built from 13 residues. The germline V and J ends were trimmed by 7 bases and 0 bases, with 10 bases remaining between them. Per the germline V gene, CDR1 is GTSNPN and CDR2 is SVGIG (reference sequence). The CDR3 DNA is TGTGCCTCCCCAGGGACCTCTGGAAACACCATATATTTT. It translates to CASPGTSGNTIYF.

This clone has a handful of counts. V is TRBV13 and J is TRBJ2-1, with unresolved D. The CDR3 runs to 14 residues. Per germline, CDR1 PRHDT and CDR2 FYEKMQ (reference sequence). V lost 3 bases, J lost 0 bases, and 6 bases lay in between. CDR3 nucleotides: TGTGCCAGCAGCTTCTTTAGCTCCTACAATGAGCAGTTCTTC. Translation: CASSFFSSYNEQFF. Complete variable domain (other parts from reference TRBV13 and TRBJ2-1): AAGVIQSPRHLIKEKRETATLKCYPIPRHDTVYWYQQGPGQDPQFLISFYEKMQSDKGSIPDRFSAQQFSDYHSELNMSSLELGDSALYFCASSFFSSYNEQFFGPGTRLTVL.

In its sample, this clone was seen a few times. The genes are TRBV28 and TRBJ1-5; D unclear. The germline gives CDR1 MDHEN, CDR2 SYDVKM. Deletions cut 5 bases from V and 4 bases from J, with 15 bases between. The CDR3 sequence is 15 residues long. The CDR3 DNA follows: TGTGCCAGCAGTGCGCCTTCGGTGGTGAATCAGCCCCAGCATTTT. This encodes CASSAPSVVNQPQHF.

The V gene is TRBV29-1, the J gene TRBJ2-1; 10 bases match TRBD2. The CDR3 extends over 14 amino acids. CDR1 is SQVTM and CDR2 is ANQGSEA in the germline V gene. V was pared by 4 bases and J by 7 bases, with 7 bases of the junction left unmatched. This CDR3 is CSVVSSGRENEQFF. The CDR3 region has the DNA TGCAGCGTTGTATCAAGCGGGAGGGAAAATGAGCAGTTCTTC.

V gene TRBV5-1 combines with J gene TRBJ2-7; tentatively, D is TRBD1 or TRBD2 (5 bases each). Germline V gives CDR1 SGHRS, CDR2 YFSETQ. The V and J ends lost 4 bases and 2 bases respectively, with 16 bases between them. This CDR3 contains 15 residues. The DNA for the CDR3 is TGCGCCAGCAGCCCCGGGACGGCCCGGACCTACGAGCAGTACTTC. It yields the protein CASSPGTARTYEQYF.